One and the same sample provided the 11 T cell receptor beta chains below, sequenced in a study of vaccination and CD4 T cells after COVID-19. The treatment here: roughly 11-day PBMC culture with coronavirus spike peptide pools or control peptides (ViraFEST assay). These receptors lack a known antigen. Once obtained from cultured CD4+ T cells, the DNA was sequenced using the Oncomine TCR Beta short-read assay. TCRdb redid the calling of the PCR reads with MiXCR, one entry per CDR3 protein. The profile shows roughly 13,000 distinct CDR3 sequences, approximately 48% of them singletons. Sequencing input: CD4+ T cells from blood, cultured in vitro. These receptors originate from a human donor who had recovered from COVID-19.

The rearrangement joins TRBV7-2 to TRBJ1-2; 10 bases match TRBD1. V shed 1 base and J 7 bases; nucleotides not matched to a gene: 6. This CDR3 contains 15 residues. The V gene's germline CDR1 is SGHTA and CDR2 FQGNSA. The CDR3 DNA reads TGTGCCAGCAGCTTAGTGGTGACAGGGGGCGTTGGCTACACCTTC. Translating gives CASSLVVTGGVGYTF.

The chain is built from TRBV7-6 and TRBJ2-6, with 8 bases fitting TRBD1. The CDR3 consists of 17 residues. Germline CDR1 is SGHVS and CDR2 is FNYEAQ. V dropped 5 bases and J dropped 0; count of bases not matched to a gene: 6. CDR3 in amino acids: CASSPGQGNSGANVLTF. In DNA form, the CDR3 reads TGTGCCAGCAGCCCTGGACAGGGTAACTCTGGGGCCAACGTCCTGACTTTC.

For the CDR3, the DNA is TGTGCCACCAGCAGAGAACGCTCTGCGGGGGTCCTCTCCTACAATGAGCAGTTCTTC. As protein: CATSRERSAGVLSYNEQFF. The V call is TRBV15, the J call TRBJ2-1; 7 bases fit TRBD2. Germline V gene lookup returns CDR1 LNHNV and CDR2 YYDKDF (reference sequence). The CDR3 is 19 residues long. Trimming removed 0 bases from V and 0 bases from J; junction bases left unmatched: 11.

CDR3 amino acids: CSVGALVGNTEAFF. For the CDR3, the DNA is TGCAGCGTTGGGGCCTTGGTGGGAAACACTGAAGCTTTCTTT. The V call is TRBV29-1, the J call TRBJ1-1; D not resolved. The ends were cut back, 4 bases at V and 2 bases at J, with 14 bases in the middle. CDR1 and CDR2 (germline): SQVTM, ANQGSEA. This CDR3 has 14 residues.

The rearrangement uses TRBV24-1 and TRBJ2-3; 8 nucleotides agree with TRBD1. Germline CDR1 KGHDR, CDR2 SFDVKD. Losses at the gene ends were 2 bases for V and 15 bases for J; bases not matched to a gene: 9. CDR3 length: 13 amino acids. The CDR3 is CATSDSPDRATYF. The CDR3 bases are TGTGCCACCAGTGATTCCCCGGACAGGGCCACATATTTT.

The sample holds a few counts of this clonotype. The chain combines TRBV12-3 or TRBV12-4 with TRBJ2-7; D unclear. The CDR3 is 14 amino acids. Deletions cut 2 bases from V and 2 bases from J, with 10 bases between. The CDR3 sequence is CASSLFAVTYEQYF. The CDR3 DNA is TGTGCCAGCAGTTTATTTGCTGTAACCTACGAGCAGTACTTC.

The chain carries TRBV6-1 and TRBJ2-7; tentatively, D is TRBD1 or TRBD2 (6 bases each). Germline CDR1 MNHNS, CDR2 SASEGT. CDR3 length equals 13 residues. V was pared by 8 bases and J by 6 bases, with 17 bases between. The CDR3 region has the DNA TGTGCCAGCCTGAGGGGGGTAGGGGTCGAGCAGTACTTC. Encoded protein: CASLRGVGVEQYF.

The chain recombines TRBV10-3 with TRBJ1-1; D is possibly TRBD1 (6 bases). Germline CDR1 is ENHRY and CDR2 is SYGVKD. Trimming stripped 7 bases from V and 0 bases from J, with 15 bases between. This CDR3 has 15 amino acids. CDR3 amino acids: CAIMKGGGMNTEAFF. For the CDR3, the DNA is TGTGCCATCATGAAAGGGGGGGGGATGAACACTGAAGCTTTCTTT.

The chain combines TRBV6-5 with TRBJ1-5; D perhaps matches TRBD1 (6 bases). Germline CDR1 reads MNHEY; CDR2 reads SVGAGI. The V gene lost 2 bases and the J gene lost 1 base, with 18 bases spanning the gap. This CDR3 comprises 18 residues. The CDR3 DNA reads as TGTGCCAGCAGTTACACGAGGGTTGGGGGCCAGAGCAATCAGCCCCAGCATTTT. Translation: CASSYTRVGGQSNQPQHF.

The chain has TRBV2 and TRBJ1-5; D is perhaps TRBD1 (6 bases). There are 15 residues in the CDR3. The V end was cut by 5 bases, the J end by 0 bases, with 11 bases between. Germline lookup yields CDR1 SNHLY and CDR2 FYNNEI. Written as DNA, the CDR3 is TGTGCCAGCAGTCCGGACAGACTTAGCAATCAGCCCCAGCATTTT. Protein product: CASSPDRLSNQPQHF.

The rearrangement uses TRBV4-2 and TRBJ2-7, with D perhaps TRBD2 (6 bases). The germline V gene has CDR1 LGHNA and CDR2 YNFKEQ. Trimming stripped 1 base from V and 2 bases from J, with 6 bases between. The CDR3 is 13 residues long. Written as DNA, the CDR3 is TGTGCCAGCAGCCAAGCGGGGGCCTACGAGCAGTACTTC. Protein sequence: CASSQAGAYEQYF.